One sample yielded the 17 T cell receptor beta chains listed below, sequenced in a study of CD8+CD57+ T cells in acquired aplastic anemia. Researchers used genomic DNA as the template to profile TCR beta VDJ and CDR3. Using its own MiXCR run on the reads, TCRdb lists one record per CDR3 protein. The sample carries about 420,000 distinct CDR3 sequences, under 80% recorded once. The specimen was sorted CD4+, CD8+, or CD8+CD57+ T cells (not recorded which) from PBMCs. These receptors were taken from a human donor in good health, serving as a control.

The V gene is TRBV2, the J gene TRBJ1-1; D unresolved. This CDR3 is built from 15 residues. Germline V lookup: CDR1 SNHLY, CDR2 FYNNEI. V dropped 6 bases and J dropped 1 base, with 15 bases sitting between them. This chain's CDR3 is CASSRGHSKNTEAFF. DNA of the CDR3: TGTGCCAGCAGCCGGGGTCATAGCAAGAACACTGAAGCTTTCTTT.

The rearrangement joins TRBV7-2 to TRBJ2-5; D remains ambiguous. The CDR3 is made up of 14 amino acids. V lost 1 base to trimming and J lost 4 bases, with 10 bases between them. CDR1 and CDR2 from the germline V gene are SGHTA and FQGNSA. The DNA for the CDR3 is TGTGCCAGCAGCTTAGTCGAGTGGGTAGAGACCCAGTACTTC. Its translation: CASSLVEWVETQYF.

The V gene is TRBV7-2, the J gene TRBJ1-2, with 9 bases identical to TRBD1. The germline V gene encodes CDR1 SGHTA and CDR2 FQGNSA. The V gene end was trimmed by 1 base and the J gene end by 2 bases; junction bases not matched to a gene: 5. The CDR3 covers 16 residues. The CDR3 is CASSLVGQGGNYGYTF. In DNA, the CDR3 is TGTGCCAGCAGCTTAGTGGGACAGGGAGGCAACTATGGCTACACCTTC.

The V gene is TRBV11-3, the J gene TRBJ2-5; TRBD2 aligns across 12 bases. Trimming at V came to 6 bases and at J to 1 base, leaving 6 bases not matched to a gene. This CDR3 comprises 16 residues. Germline V lookup: CDR1 SGHNT, CDR2 YENEEA. CDR3 in amino acids: CASRSLAGGIQETQYF. As DNA, the CDR3 is TGTGCCAGCAGGTCCCTAGCGGGAGGGATCCAAGAGACCCAGTACTTC.

Comments on this clonotype: This clone may be a read error of a much larger clone one base away. V is TRBV12-3 or TRBV12-4 and J is TRBJ1-1; D is unclear. This CDR3 spans 14 amino acids. Trimming removed 4 bases from V and 1 base from J, with 10 bases in between. The CDR3 reads CASSYEVGNTEAFF. CDR3 in DNA: TGTGCCAGCAGTTACGAAGTTGGGAACACTGAAGCTTTCTTT.

This clonotype occurred many times. Here the CDR3 reads CSVEMDRGYEQYF. CDR3 DNA sequence: TGCAGCGTTGAGATGGACAGGGGGTACGAGCAGTACTTC. V and J are TRBV29-1 and TRBJ2-7; 10 bases line up with TRBD1. The CDR3 is 13 amino acids. V shed 3 bases and J 4 bases; nucleotides not matched to a gene: 3. Germline V gene lookup returns CDR1 SQVTM and CDR2 ANQGSEA.

About this clonotype: In this CDR3 the conserved last residue, phenylalanine or tryptophan, is missing, so a read error is likely. The limits of the CDR3 on the DNA are not certain, so only TCRdb's listed CDR3 is given. The genes are TRBV24-1 and TRBJ2-3. The CDR3 is 13 amino acids long, termini counted. CDR1 and CDR2 (germline): KGHDR, SFDVKD. CDR3 amino acids: CATSGRQTDTPYT.

CDR3 sequence (DNA): TGTGCCACCAGCGCGGGGGGTGGGAATGAGCAGTTCTTC. This translates into CATSAGGGNEQFF. V gene TRBV24-1 combines with J gene TRBJ2-1; 8 bases line up with TRBD2. CDR3 length equals 13 residues. Trimming removed 7 bases from V and 7 bases from J; junction bases left unmatched: 5. From germline, CDR1 is KGHDR and CDR2 SFDVKD.

The CDR3 coding sequence is TGTGCCAGCAGCCTAGTAGCGGGTCGGTATGAGCAGTTCTTC. Its translation is CASSLVAGRYEQFF. The chain uses TRBV2 and TRBJ2-7, with TRBD2 matching over 7 bases. TRBJ2-1 matches the DNA end more closely, so the J call is doubtful. The CDR3 covers 14 residues. Looked up from germline, CDR1 is SNHLY and CDR2 is FYNNEI.

A remark on this clonotype: One junction end disagrees with the germline gene, perhaps due to a read error. This chain links TRBV10-3 with TRBJ2-7; 9 bases align to TRBD1. The J call is in doubt because the DNA end fits TRBJ2-1 better. This CDR3 region has 15 residues. Germline lookup yields CDR1 ENHRY and CDR2 SYGVKD. CDR3 amino acids: CAISPTGGNYYEQFF. Written as DNA, the CDR3 is TGTGCCATCAGCCCGACAGGGGGTAACTACTATGAGCAGTTCTTC.

This clonotype was observed once. Because the CDR3 is missing its conserved closing phenylalanine or tryptophan, this is likely a read error. The limits of the CDR3 on the DNA are not certain, so only TCRdb's listed CDR3 is given. V is TRBV5-5 and J is TRBJ2-5; the table assigns TRBD2, which was not confirmed against the DNA. Inclusive of both ends, the CDR3 amounts to 9 amino acids. Germline V lookup: CDR1 SGHKS, CDR2 YYEKEE (reference sequence). The CDR3 loop reads CASSLAEAR.

The gene calls are TRBV7-8 and TRBJ2-7; TRBD1 or TRBD2 may be the D gene (5 bases each). The V gene lost 5 bases and the J gene lost 2 bases, with 10 bases spanning the gap. Germline V gives CDR1 SGHVS, CDR2 FQNEAQ. This CDR3 contains 13 residues. DNA for the CDR3: TGTGCCAGCAGCCCCGAGGGGACCTACGAGCAGTACTTC. It codes for CASSPEGTYEQYF.

This rearrangement joins TRBV10-3 to TRBJ2-7; a weak D match, TRBD1 (6 bases). V lost 4 bases, J lost 0 bases, and 13 bases lay in between. CDR3 length equals 15 residues. Germline values: CDR1 ENHRY, CDR2 SYGVKD. CDR3: CAISVDRLTSYEQYF. The CDR3 DNA sequence: TGTGCCATCAGTGTCGACAGGCTAACCTCCTACGAGCAGTACTTC.

The sample holds a few counts of this clonotype. This sequence joins TRBV19 and TRBJ1-1; D may be TRBD1 (5 bases). Per germline, CDR1 LNHDA and CDR2 SQIVND (reference sequence). This CDR3 comprises 15 residues. V gave up 1 base and J gave up 1 base, with 10 bases separating them. The CDR3 DNA is TGTGCCAGTAGTATAGTATGGGGGGAGAACACTGAAGCTTTCTTT. As protein: CASSIVWGENTEAFF.

In this sample, this clonotype turned up many times. The J gene is TRBJ1-4, the V gene TRBV15; D ambiguous. The CDR3 runs 15 residues. V was trimmed by 1 base and J by 5 bases, leaving 11 bases between them. Looked up from germline, CDR1 is LNHNV and CDR2 is YYDKDF (reference sequence). CDR3 in amino acids: CATSRVGPGNEKLFF. As DNA, the CDR3 is TGTGCCACCAGCAGAGTGGGTCCCGGGAATGAAAAACTGTTTTTT.

The gene calls are TRBV15 and TRBJ2-7, with 9 nucleotides matching TRBD1. The CDR3 has 15 amino acids. Germline CDR1 and CDR2: LNHNV and YYDKDF (reference sequence). Losses at the gene ends were 2 bases for V and 6 bases for J; bases not matched to a gene: 8. The chain's CDR3 is CATSRPPGQGTEQYF. In nucleotides, the CDR3 is TGTGCCACCAGCAGACCCCCTGGACAGGGGACCGAGCAGTACTTC.

This clonotype showed up many times. This chain uses TRBV5-1 with TRBJ2-6; TRBD1 might be the D (6 bases). V shed 4 bases and J shed 7 bases, with 15 bases lying between them. Germline V gene lookup returns CDR1 SGHRS and CDR2 YFSETQ. This CDR3 is 15 amino acids long. The CDR3 here is CASSVGHQLANVLTF. DNA for the CDR3: TGCGCCAGCAGCGTGGGACATCAACTTGCCAACGTCCTGACTTTC.